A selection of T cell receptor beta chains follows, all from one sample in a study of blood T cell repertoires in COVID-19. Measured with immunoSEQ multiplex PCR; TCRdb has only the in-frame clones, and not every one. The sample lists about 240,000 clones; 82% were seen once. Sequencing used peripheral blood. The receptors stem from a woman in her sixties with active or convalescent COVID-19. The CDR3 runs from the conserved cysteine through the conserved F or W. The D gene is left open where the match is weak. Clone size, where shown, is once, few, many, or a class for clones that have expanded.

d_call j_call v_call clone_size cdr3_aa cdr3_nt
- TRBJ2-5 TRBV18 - CASSPSGLTLGTQYF TGTGCCAGCTCACCAAGCGGACTAACCCTGGGGACCCAGTACTTC
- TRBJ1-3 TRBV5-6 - CASSWEQGPIGNTIYF TGTGCCAGCAGCTGGGAACAGGGCCCGATAGGAAACACCATATATTTT
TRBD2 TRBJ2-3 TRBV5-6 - CASSFGLGTDTQYF TGTGCCAGCAGCTTTGGACTAGGCACAGATACGCAGTATTTT
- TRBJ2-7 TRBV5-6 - CASSLAKGQGFF TGTGCCAGCAGCTTGGCCAAGGGGCAGGGCTTCTTC
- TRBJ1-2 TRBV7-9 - CASSLIQDYGYTF TGTGCCAGCAGCTTAATACAGGACTATGGCTACACCTTC
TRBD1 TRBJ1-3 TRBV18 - CASSTYRGSGNTIYF TGTGCCAGCTCAACCTACAGGGGCTCTGGAAACACCATATATTTT
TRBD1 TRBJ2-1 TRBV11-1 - CASSRIPDRVYNEQFF TGTGCCAGCAGCCGAATTCCGGACAGGGTCTACAATGAGCAGTTCTTC
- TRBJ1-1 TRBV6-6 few CASSPDPADRRKDTEAFF TGTGCCAGCAGTCCCGACCCAGCCGACAGAAGAAAGGACACTGAAGCTTTCTTT
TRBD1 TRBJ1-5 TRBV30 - CAWSRDSDQPQHF TGTGCCTGGTCAAGGGACAGTGATCAGCCCCAGCATTTT
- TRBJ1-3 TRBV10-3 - CAISEQGDSGNTIYF TGTGCCATCAGTGAACAGGGTGACTCTGGAAACACCATATATTTT
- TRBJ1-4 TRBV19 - CASSIQGGSREKLFF TGTGCCAGTAGTATCCAGGGAGGGAGTCGGGAAAAACTGTTTTTT
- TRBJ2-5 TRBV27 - CASSSLALETQYF TGTGCCAGCAGTTCTCTAGCCCTAGAGACCCAGTACTTC
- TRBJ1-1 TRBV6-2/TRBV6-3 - CASSYLRSGVTEAFF TGTGCCAGCAGTTATTTGAGGTCAGGGGTGACTGAAGCTTTCTTT
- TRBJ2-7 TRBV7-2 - CASSLHSQASSYEQYF TGTGCCAGCAGCTTGCATTCGCAGGCGAGCTCCTACGAGCAGTACTTC
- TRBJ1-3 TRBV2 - CASSATALSGNTIYF TGTGCCAGCAGTGCCACAGCACTCTCTGGAAACACCATATATTTT
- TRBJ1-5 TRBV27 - CASSPQGSGNQPQHF TGTGCCAGCAGTCCTCAGGGTTCCGGCAATCAGCCCCAGCATTTT
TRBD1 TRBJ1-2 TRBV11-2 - CASSSLQGSYGYTF TGTGCCAGCAGCTCTCTACAGGGGAGCTATGGCTACACCTTC
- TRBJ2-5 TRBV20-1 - CSSQGGETQYF TGCAGCTCCCAGGGAGGAGAGACCCAGTACTTC
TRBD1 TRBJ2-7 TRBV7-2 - CASSLNPGQNYEQYF TGTGCCAGCAGCTTAAACCCGGGACAGAACTACGAGCAGTACTTC
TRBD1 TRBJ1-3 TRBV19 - CASSKGTATLSGNTIYF TGTGCCAGTAGTAAGGGGACAGCAACCCTCTCTGGAAACACCATATATTTT
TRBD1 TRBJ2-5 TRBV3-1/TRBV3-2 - CASSPRTGGRRETQYF TGTGCCAGCAGCCCTCGGACAGGGGGACGTCGAGAGACCCAGTACTTC
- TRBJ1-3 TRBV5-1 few CASSERGPGNTIYF TGCGCCAGCAGCGAACGAGGGCCTGGAAACACCATATATTTT